One sample yielded the 2 T cell receptor beta chains listed below, sequenced in a study of blood T cell repertoires in COVID-19. Using immunoSEQ multiplex PCR, the repertoire was profiled, and TCRdb retains in-frame clones only, with some absent. The sample lists about 120,000 clones, about 81% occurring once. Sequences were obtained from peripheral blood. The receptors come from a woman aged 45-59 years with acute or convalescent COVID-19.

This sequence joins TRBV19 and TRBJ2-3; the match to TRBD2 covers 10 bases. Germline V gives CDR1 LNHDA, CDR2 SQIVND (reference sequence). With V trimmed by 3 bases and J by 3 bases, 3 bases remained unmatched. This CDR3 is built from 15 residues. The CDR3 region has the DNA TGTGCCAGTAGTATGGCTAGCGGGAGTACAGATACGCAGTATTTT. This translates into CASSMASGSTDTQYF.

The chain combines TRBV28 with TRBJ2-4; TRBD2 aligns across 9 bases. This CDR3 has 15 residues. V shed 5 bases, J shed 2 bases, and the junction held 4 bases outside the gene matches. The germline V gene encodes CDR1 MDHEN and CDR2 SYDVKM. The CDR3 nucleotides read TGTGCCAGCAGTCCTCTAGCGGGGTCCAAAAACATTCAGTACTTC. Translated: CASSPLAGSKNIQYF.